These 6 T cell receptor beta chains were all obtained from the same sample, sequenced in a study of T cell responses to AZD1222 COVID-19 vaccine. Some clones are missing from TCRdb's copy, which holds only in-frame ones; the method was immunoSEQ multiplex PCR. The sample shows about 110,000 clones, just over 85% of them seen only once. Here the sequenced sample was peripheral blood, taken on day 0 of AZD1222 vaccination. The receptors originated from an adult in good health.

This clone appeared once. The gene calls are TRBV7-2 and TRBJ1-4; 7 bases map to TRBD1. Germline-derived CDR1 and CDR2 are SGHTA and FQGNSA. After removal of 5 bases from V and 8 bases from J, the junction contained 14 bases not matched to a gene. The CDR3 has 16 residues. The CDR3 coding sequence is TGTGCCAGCAGCCGCCGCCAGGGGGGGATTAGGGAAAAACTGTTTTTT. Its translation is CASSRRQGGIREKLFF.

Only one count was recorded for this clone. This chain joins TRBV7-9 and TRBJ1-5; 7 bases are a match to TRBD1. In germline, CDR1 is SEHNR, CDR2 FQNEAQ (reference sequence). CDR3 length: 16 residues. After removal of 5 bases from V and 4 bases from J, the junction contained 11 bases not matched to a gene. The chain's CDR3 is CASSDRQGARNQPQHF. Written as DNA, the CDR3 is TGTGCCAGCAGCGACAGACAGGGCGCAAGAAATCAGCCCCAGCATTTT. The full variable domain, in which reference TRBV7-9 and TRBJ1-5 provide the parts outside the CDR3, is DTGVSQNPRHKITKRGQNVTFRCDPISEHNRLYWYRQTLGQGPEFLTYFQNEAQLEKSRLLSDRFSAERPKGSFSTLEIQRTEQGDSAMYLCASSDRQGARNQPQHFGDGTRLSIL.

The chain recombines TRBV6-2 or TRBV6-3 with TRBJ2-7, with unresolved D. The length of the CDR3 is 15 residues. Trimming cost V 6 bases and J 3 bases, with 18 bases left between them. Germline V gene sequence: CDR1 MNHEY, CDR2 SVGEGT. The CDR3 DNA reads as TGTGCCAGCAGCACCTCGCGACGGCAGCGCTACGAGCAGTACTTC. Translating gives CASSTSRRQRYEQYF.

The genes are TRBV28 and TRBJ2-7, with 10 positions matching TRBD2. The germline gives CDR1 MDHEN, CDR2 SYDVKM. The CDR3 runs to 16 residues. Trimming cost V 4 bases and J 0 bases; bases outside gene matches: 6. The CDR3 bases are TGTGCCAGCAGTTCCGGCCTAGCGGGGGACTCCTACGAGCAGTACTTC. This sequence encodes CASSSGLAGDSYEQYF.

This clone showed up just once. The chain uses TRBV19 and TRBJ2-2; 7 nucleotides line up with TRBD1. The CDR3 totals 15 residues. Germline V gene lookup returns CDR1 LNHDA and CDR2 SQIVND (reference sequence). J was trimmed by 5 bases and V by 6 bases; bases with no gene match: 9. CDR3 region: CASSPGQRGTGELFF. CDR3 in DNA: TGTGCCAGTAGCCCGGGACAGCGCGGTACCGGGGAGCTGTTTTTT.

The chain combines TRBV1 with TRBJ1-5; TRBD1, the table's D call, lacks a check against the DNA. TRBV1 is a listed pseudogene. The CDR3 covers 17 residues. The CDR3 loop reads CTSSQELLVQGEQPQHF. The DNA for the CDR3 is TGCACCAGCAGCCAAGAACTCTTGGTACAGGGCGAACAGCCCCAGCATTTT.